This T cell receptor (beta chain) was observed in a study of beta chain features in type 1 diabetes. Findings and caveats of the study: In type 1 diabetes patients, VDJ junctions had fewer insertions; deletions at these junctions were more frequent. In the patient group, naive, central memory and Treg TCRB repertoires seemed more alike than in the healthy donor group.

About this clone itself: Its antigen is unknown.

Expressed TCRB transcripts were sequenced because the entire RNA isolate underwent reverse transcription. The repertoire was sequenced with immunoSEQ multiplex PCR; TCRdb's copy has only in-frame clones and lacks some. The sample lists fewer than 400,000 clones; around 7.6% were seen once. Cell sorting via CD45RO/CCR7/CD25/CD127/CD95/CD27 was performed to obtain CD4+ naive, central memory, regulatory and stem cell-like memory cells. The source is a woman between 18 and 29 years old in good health. The sample comprised central memory CD4+ T cells from blood.

In DNA form, the CDR3 reads TGTGCCAGCACTGGCGACGCCGCCGCTGAGACCCAGTACTTC. Protein: CASTGDAAAETQYF. This rearrangement joins TRBV2 to TRBJ2-5; D unclear. The germline V gene encodes CDR1 SNHLY and CDR2 FYNNEI. The CDR3 has 14 amino acids. Trimming shortened V by 7 bases and J by 5 bases, and 17 bases separated the two germline ends.